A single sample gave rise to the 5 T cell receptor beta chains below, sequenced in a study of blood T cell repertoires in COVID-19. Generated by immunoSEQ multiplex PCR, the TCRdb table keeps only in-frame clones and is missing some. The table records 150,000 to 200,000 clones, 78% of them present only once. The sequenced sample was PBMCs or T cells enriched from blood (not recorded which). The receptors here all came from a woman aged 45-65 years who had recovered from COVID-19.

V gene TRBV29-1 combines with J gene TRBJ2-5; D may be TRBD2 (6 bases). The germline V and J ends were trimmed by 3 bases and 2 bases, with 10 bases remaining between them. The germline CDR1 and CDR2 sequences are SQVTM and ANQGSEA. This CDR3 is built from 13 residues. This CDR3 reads CSVDRLVQETQYF. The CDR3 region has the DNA TGCAGCGTTGATAGACTAGTACAAGAGACCCAGTACTTC.

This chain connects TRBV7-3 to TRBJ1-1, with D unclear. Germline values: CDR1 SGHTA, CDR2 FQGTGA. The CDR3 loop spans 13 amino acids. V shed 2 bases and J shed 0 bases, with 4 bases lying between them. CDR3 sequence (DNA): TGTGCCAGCAGCTTAGGCATGAACACTGAAGCTTTCTTT. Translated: CASSLGMNTEAFF.

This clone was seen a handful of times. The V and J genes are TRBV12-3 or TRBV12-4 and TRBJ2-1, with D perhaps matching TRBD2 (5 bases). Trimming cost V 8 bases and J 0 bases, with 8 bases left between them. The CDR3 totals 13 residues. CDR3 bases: TGTGCCAGCGGGAGTAGCTCCTACAATGAGCAGTTCTTC. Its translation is CASGSSSYNEQFF.

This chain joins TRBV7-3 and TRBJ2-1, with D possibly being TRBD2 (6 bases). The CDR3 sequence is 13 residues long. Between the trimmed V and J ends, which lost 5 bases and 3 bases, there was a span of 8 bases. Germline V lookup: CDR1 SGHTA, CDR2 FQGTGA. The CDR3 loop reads CASSQTSYNEQFF. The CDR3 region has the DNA TGTGCCAGCAGCCAGACTAGCTACAATGAGCAGTTCTTC.

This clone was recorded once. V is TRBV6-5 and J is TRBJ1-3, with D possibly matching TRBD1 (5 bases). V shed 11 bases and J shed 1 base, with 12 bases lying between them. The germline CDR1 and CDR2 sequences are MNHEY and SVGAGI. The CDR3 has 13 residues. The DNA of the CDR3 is TGTGCCTCCTCCCGGGGGTCTGGAAACACCATATATTTT. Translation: CASSRGSGNTIYF.